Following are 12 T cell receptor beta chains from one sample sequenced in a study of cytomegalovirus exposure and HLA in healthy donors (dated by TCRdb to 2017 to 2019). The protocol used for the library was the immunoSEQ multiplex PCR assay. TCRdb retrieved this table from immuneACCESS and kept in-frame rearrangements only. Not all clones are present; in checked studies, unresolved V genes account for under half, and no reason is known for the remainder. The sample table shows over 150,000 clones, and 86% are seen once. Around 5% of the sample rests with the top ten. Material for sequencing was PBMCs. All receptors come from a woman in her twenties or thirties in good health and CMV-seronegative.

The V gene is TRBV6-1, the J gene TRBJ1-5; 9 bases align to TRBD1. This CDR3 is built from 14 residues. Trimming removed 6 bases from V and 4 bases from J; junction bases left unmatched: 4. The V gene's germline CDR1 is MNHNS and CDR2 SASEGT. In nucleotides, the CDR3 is TGTGCCAGCAGCGGGGACAGGGCGAATCAGCCCCAGCATTTT. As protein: CASSGDRANQPQHF.

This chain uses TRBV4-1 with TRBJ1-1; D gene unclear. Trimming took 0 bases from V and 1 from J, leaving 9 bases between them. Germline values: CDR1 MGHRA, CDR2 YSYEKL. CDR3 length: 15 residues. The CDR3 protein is CASSQDPQANTEAFF. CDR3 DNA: TGCGCCAGCAGCCAAGATCCCCAGGCGAACACTGAAGCTTTCTTT.

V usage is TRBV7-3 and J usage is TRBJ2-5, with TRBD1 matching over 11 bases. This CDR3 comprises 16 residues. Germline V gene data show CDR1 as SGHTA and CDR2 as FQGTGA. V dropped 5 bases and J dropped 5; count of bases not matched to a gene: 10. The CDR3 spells CASSPLGDRGFETQYF. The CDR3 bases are TGTGCCAGCAGCCCCCTTGGGGACAGGGGGTTCGAGACCCAGTACTTC. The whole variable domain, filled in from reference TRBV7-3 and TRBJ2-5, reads GAGVSQTPSNKVTEKGKYVELRCDPISGHTALYWYRQSLGQGPEFLIYFQGTGAADDSGLPNDRFFAVRPEGSVSTLKIQRTERGDSAVYLCASSPLGDRGFETQYFGPGTRLLVL.

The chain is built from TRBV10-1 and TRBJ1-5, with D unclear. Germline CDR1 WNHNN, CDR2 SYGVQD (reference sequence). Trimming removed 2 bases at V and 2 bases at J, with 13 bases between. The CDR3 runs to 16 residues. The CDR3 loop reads CASSEGRPGGNQPQHF. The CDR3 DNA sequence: TGCGCCAGCAGTGAGGGGCGCCCCGGGGGCAATCAGCCCCAGCATTTT.

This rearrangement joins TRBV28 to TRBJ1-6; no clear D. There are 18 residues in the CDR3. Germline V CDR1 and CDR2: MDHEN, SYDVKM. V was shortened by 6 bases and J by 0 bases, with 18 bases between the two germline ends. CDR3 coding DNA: TGTGCCAGCAGATTCCTCTCCGGGGTGAGCTCCTATAATTCACCCCTCCACTTT. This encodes CASRFLSGVSSYNSPLHF.

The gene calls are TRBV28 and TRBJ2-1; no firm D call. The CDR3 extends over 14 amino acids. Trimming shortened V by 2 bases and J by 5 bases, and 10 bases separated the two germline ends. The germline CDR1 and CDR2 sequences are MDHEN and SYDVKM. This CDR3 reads CASSLGPPNNEQFF. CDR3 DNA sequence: TGTGCCAGCAGTTTAGGACCTCCCAACAATGAGCAGTTCTTC.

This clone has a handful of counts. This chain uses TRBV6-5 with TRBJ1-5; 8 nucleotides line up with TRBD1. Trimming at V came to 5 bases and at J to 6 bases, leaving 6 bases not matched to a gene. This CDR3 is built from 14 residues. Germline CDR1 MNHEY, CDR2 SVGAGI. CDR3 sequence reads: CASSDRGGSQPQHF. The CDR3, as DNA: TGTGCCAGCAGTGACAGGGGAGGAAGTCAGCCCCAGCATTTT.

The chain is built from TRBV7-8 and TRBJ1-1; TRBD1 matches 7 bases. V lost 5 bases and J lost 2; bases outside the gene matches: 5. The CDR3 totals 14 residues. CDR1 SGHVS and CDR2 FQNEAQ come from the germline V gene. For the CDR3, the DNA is TGTGCCAGCAGCAACAGGGGTGCTAACACTGAAGCTTTCTTT. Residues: CASSNRGANTEAFF.

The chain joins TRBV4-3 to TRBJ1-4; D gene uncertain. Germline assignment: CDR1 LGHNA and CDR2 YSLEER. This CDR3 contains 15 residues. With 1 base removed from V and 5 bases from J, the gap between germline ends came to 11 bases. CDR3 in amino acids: CASSQGLTENEKLFF. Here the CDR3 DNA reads TGCGCCAGCAGCCAAGGGTTAACCGAGAATGAAAAACTGTTTTTT.

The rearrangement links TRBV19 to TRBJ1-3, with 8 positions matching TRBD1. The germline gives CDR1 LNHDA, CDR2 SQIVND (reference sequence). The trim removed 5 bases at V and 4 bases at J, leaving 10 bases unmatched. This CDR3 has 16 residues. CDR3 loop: CASSPLTGASGNTIYF. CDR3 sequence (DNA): TGTGCCAGTAGTCCCCTGACAGGGGCTTCGGGAAACACCATATATTTT.

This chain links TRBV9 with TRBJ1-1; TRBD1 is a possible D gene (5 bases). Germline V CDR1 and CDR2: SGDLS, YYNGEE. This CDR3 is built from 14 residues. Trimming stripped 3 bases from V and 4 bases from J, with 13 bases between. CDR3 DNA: TGTGCCAGCAGCGCAGCCGGGGGGGGCACTGAAGCTTTCTTT. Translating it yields CASSAAGGGTEAFF.

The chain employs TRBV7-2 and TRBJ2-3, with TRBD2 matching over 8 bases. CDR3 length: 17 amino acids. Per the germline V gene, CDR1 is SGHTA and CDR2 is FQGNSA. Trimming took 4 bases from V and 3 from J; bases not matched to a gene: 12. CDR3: CASSSLGGSGGTDTQYF. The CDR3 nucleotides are TGTGCCAGCAGCTCCCTAGGGGGAAGCGGGGGAACAGATACGCAGTATTTT.